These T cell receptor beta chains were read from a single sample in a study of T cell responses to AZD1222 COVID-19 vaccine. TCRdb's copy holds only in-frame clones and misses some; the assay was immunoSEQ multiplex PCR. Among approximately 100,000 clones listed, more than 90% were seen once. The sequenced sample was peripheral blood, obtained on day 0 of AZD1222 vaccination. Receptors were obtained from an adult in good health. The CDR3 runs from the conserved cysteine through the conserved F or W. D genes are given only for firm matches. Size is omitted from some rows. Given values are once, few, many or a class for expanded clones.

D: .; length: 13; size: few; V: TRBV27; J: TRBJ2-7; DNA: TGTGCCAGCAGACAGGTCGGGAATTACGAGCAGTACTTC; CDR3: CASRQVGNYEQYF
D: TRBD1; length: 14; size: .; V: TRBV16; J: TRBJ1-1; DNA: TGTGCCAGCAGCCCAGACAGGGTGGCCACTGAAGCTTTCTTT; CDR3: CASSPDRVATEAFF
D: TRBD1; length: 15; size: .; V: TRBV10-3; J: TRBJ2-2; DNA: TGTGCCATCAGTGAAGACAGGGCGAACACCGGGGAGCTGTTTTTT; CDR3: CAISEDRANTGELFF
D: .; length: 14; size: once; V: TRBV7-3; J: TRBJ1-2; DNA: TGTGCCAGCAGCTTAGACCCAGCTAACTATGGCTACACCTTC; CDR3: CASSLDPANYGYTF
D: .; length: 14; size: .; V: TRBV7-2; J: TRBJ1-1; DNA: TGTGCCAGCAGCTCCAGGAGTGGGGGAACTGAAGCTTTCTTT; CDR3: CASSSRSGGTEAFF
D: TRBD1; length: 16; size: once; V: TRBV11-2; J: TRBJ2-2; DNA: TGTGCCAGCAGCCCCAGGACAGGGGCGAACACCGGGGAGCTGTTTTTT; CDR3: CASSPRTGANTGELFF
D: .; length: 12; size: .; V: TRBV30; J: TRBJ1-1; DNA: TGTGCCTGGGTGAGGGATAACACTGAAGCTTTCTTT; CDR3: CAWVRDNTEAFF
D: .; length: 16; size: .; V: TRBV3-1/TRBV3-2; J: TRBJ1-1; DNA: TGTGCCAGCAGCCAAGACCCAGGGCGAGGGCGCACTGAAGCTTTCTTT; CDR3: CASSQDPGRGRTEAFF
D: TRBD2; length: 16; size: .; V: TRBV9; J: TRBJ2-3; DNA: TGTGCCAGCAGCGTAGATCCCAGCGGGGGCACAGATACGCAGTATTTT; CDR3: CASSVDPSGGTDTQYF
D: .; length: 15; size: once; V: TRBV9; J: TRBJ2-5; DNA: TGTGCCAGCAGCGTGGGGGGAGTTAGTCAAGAGACCCAGTACTTC; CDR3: CASSVGGVSQETQYF
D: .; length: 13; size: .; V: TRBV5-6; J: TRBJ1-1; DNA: TGTGCCAGCAGCTTGGTATCAAACACTGAAGCTTTCTTT; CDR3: CASSLVSNTEAFF
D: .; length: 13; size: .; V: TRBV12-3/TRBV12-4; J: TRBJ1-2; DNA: TGTGCCAGCAGTCCAGCGGCTAACTATGGCTACACCTTC; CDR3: CASSPAANYGYTF
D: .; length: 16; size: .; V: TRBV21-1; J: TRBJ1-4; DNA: TGTGCCAGCAGCAAAGGGACAGGAGGGGTAAAAGAAAAACTGTTTTTT; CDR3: CASSKGTGGVKEKLFF
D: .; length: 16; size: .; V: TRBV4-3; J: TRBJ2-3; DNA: TGCGCCAGCAGCCAAGGAGTTGGGGACTTCGGGGATACGCAGTATTTT; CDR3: CASSQGVGDFGDTQYF
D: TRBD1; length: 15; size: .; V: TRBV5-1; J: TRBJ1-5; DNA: TGCGCCAGCAGCAAAACAGGGGATAGTAATCAGCCCCAGCATTTT; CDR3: CASSKTGDSNQPQHF
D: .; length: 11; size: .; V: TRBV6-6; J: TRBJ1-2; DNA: TGTGCCAGCAGTGCCCGGGATGGCTACACCTTC; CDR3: CASSARDGYTF
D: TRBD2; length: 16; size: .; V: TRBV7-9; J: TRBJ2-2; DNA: TGTGCCAGCAGCTCTCCCAGCGGGGCGAACACCGGGGAGCTGTTTTTT; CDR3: CASSSPSGANTGELFF
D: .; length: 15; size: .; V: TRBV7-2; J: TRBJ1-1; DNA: TGTGCCAGCAGCCCACAACCCGATATGAACACTGAAGCTTTCTTT; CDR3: CASSPQPDMNTEAFF
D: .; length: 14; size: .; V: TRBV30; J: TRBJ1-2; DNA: TGTGCCTGGAGTGTACTGGGGCGAGACTATGGCTACACCTTC; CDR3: CAWSVLGRDYGYTF
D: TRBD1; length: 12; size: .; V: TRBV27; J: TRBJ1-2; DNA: TGTGCCAGCAGTCCTCCGGACAGGGTAGCCACCTTC; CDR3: CASSPPDRVATF
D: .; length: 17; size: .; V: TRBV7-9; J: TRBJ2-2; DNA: TGTGCCAGCAGCTTATCAGGAGGGATGCCTGGGGGCGGGGAGCTGTTTTTT; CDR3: CASSLSGGMPGGGELFF
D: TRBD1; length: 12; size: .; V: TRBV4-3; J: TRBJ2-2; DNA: TGCGCCAGCTCCAGGGGGCAGGGGGAGCTGTTTTTT; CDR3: CASSRGQGELFF
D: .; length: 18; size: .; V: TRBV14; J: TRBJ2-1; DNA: TGTGCCAGCAGCCAAGATCTCGGCTTGGGTTCGCGATACAATGAGCAGTTCTTC; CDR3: CASSQDLGLGSRYNEQFF
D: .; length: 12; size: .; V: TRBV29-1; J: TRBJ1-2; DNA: TGCAGCGTTGAGGGGCAGTGGCGTGGCTACACCTTC; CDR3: CSVEGQWRGYTF
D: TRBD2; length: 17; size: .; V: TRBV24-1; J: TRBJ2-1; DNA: TGTGCCACCAGTGACTCTAGCGGGAGTCGCACCTACAATGAGCAGTTCTTC; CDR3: CATSDSSGSRTYNEQFF
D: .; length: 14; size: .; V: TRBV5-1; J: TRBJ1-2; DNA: TGCGCCAGCAGCTTGGGCCAGGCTAACTATGGCTACACCTTC; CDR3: CASSLGQANYGYTF
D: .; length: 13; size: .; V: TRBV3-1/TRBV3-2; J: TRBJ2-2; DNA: TGTGCCAGCAGCCAACTTGGGTCCGGGGAGCTGTTTTTT; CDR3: CASSQLGSGELFF
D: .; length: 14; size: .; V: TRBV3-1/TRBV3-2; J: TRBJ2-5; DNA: TGTGCCAGCAGCACTCAGACTAGTCGGGAGACCCAGTACTTC; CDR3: CASSTQTSRETQYF